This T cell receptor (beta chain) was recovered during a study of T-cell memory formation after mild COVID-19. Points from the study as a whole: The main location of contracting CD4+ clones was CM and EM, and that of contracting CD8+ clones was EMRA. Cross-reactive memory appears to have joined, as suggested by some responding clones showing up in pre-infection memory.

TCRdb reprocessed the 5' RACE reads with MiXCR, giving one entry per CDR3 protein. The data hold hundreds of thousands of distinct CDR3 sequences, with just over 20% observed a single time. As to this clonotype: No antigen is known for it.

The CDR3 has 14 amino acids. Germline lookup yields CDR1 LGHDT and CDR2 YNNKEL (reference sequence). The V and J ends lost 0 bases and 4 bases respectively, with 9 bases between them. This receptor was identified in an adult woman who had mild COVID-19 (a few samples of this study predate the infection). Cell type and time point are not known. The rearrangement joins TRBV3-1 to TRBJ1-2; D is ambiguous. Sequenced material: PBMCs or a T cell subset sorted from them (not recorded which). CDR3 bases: TGTGCCAGCAGCCAAGATGGACTCTCCTATGGCTACACCTTC. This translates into CASSQDGLSYGYTF.